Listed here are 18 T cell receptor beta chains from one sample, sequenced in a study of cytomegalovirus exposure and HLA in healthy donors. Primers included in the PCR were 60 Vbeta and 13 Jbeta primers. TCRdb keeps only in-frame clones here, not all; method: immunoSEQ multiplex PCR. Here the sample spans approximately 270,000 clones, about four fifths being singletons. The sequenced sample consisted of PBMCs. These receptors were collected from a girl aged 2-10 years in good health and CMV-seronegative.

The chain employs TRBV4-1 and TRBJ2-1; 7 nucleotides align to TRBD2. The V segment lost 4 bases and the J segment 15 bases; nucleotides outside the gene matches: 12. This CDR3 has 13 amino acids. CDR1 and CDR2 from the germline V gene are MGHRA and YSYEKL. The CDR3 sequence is CASSPLPSAGRFF. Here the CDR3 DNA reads TGCGCCAGCAGCCCACTACCTTCAGCGGGAAGGTTCTTC.

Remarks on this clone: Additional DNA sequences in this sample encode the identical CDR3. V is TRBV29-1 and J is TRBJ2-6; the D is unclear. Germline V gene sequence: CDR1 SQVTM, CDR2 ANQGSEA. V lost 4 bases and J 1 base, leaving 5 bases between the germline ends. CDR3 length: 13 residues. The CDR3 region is CSVAPSGANVLTF. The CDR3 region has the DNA TGCAGCGTTGCTCCTTCTGGGGCCAACGTCCTGACTTTC.

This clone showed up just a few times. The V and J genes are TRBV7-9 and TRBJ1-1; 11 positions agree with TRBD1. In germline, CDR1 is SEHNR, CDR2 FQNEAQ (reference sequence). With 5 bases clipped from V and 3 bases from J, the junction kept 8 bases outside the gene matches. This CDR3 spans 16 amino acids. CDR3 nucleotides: TGTGCCAGCAGCATAGGACAGGGGGCGGCGGACACTGAAGCTTTCTTT. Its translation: CASSIGQGAADTEAFF.

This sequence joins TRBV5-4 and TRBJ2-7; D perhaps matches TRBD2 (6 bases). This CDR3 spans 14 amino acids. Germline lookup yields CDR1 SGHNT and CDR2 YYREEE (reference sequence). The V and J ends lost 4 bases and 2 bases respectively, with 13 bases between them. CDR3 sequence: CASSGAGIPYEQYF. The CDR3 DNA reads TGTGCCAGCAGCGGGGCGGGGATCCCCTACGAGCAGTACTTC.

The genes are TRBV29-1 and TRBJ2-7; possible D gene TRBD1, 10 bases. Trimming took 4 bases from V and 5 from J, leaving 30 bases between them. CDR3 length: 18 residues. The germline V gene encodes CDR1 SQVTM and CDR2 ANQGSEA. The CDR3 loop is CSVVTGGGRREGWNEQYF. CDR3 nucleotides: TGCAGCGTTGTGACAGGGGGCGGCCGGCGGGAGGGATGGAACGAGCAGTACTTC.

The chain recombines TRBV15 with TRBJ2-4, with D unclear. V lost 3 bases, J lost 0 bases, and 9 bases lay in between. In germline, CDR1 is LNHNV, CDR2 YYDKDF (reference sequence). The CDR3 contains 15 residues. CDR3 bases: TGTGCCACCAGCAGCTTCCGGGTAGCCAAAAACATTCAGTACTTC. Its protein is CATSSFRVAKNIQYF.

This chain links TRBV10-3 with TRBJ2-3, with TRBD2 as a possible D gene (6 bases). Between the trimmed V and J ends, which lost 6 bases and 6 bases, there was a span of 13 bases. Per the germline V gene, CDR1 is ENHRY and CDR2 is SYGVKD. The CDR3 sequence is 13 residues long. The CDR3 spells CAISLTGVDTQYF. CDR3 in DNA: TGTGCCATCAGCTTAACGGGGGTTGATACGCAGTATTTT.

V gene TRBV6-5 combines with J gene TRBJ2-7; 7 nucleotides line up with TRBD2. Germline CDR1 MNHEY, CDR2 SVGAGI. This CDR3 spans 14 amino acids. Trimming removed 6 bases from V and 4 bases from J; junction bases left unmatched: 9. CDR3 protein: CASRDGAGDYEQYF. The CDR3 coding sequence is TGTGCCAGCAGGGACGGGGCGGGAGATTACGAGCAGTACTTC.

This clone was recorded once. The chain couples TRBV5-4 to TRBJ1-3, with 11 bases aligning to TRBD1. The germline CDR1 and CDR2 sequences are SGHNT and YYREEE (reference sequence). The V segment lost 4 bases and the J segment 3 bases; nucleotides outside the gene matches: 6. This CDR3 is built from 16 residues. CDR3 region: CASSQGQGAIGNTIYF. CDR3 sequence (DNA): TGTGCCAGCAGCCAAGGACAGGGGGCGATTGGAAACACCATATATTTT.

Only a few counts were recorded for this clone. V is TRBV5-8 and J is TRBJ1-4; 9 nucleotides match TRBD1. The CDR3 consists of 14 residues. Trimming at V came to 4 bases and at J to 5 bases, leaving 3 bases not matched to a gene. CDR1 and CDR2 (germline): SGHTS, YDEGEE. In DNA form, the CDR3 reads TGTGCCAGCAGCCGCGGACAGGGGAATGAAAAACTGTTTTTT. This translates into CASSRGQGNEKLFF.

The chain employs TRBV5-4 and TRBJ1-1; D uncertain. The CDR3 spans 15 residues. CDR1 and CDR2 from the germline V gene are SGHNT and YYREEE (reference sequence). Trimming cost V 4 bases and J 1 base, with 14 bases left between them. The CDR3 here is CASSPSLDGNTEAFF. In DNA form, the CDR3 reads TGTGCCAGCAGCCCCTCACTAGACGGGAACACTGAAGCTTTCTTT.

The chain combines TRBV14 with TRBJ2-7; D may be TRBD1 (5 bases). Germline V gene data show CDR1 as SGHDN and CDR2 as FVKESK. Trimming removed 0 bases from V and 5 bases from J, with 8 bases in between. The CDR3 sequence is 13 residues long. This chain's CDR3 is CASSQEGRDEQYF. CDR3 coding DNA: TGTGCCAGCAGCCAAGAGGGCAGGGACGAGCAGTACTTC.

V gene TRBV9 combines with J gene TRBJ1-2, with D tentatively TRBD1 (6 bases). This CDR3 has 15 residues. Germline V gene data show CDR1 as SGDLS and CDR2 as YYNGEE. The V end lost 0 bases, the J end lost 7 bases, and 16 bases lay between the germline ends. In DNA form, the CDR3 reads TGTGCCAGCAGCGTAGGGTTGGGAGGGGGACTTGGCTACACCTTC. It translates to CASSVGLGGGLGYTF.

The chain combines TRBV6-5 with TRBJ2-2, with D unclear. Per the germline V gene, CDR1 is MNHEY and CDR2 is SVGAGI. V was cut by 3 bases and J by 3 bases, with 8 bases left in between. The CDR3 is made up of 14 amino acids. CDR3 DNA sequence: TGTGCCAGCAGTTATGTGGCTTACACCGGGGAGCTGTTTTTT. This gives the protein CASSYVAYTGELFF.

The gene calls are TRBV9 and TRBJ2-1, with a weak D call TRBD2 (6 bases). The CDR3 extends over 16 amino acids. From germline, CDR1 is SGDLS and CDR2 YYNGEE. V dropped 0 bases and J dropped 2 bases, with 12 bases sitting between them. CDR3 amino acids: CASSVDLGGPYNEQFF. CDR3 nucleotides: TGTGCCAGCAGCGTAGACCTAGGAGGGCCCTACAATGAGCAGTTCTTC.

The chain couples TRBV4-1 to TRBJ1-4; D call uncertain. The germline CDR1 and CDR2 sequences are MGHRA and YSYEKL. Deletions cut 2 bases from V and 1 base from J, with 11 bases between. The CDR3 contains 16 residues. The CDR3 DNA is TGCGCCAGCAGCCAACTCTATCGAGAAACTAATGAAAAACTGTTTTTT. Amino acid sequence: CASSQLYRETNEKLFF.

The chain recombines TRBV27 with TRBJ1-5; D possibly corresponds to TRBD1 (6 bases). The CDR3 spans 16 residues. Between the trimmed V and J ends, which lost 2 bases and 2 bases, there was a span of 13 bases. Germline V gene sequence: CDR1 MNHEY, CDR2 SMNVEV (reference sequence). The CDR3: CASSLSTGQGNQPQHF. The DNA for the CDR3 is TGTGCCAGCAGTTTAAGTACAGGGCAGGGCAATCAGCCCCAGCATTTT.

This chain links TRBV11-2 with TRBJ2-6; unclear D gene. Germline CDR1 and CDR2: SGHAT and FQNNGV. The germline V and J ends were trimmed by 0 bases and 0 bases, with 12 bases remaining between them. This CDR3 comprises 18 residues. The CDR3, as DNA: TGTGCCAGCAGCTTAGATAGCTTTATCAGCTCTGGGGCCAACGTCCTGACTTTC. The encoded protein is CASSLDSFISSGANVLTF.